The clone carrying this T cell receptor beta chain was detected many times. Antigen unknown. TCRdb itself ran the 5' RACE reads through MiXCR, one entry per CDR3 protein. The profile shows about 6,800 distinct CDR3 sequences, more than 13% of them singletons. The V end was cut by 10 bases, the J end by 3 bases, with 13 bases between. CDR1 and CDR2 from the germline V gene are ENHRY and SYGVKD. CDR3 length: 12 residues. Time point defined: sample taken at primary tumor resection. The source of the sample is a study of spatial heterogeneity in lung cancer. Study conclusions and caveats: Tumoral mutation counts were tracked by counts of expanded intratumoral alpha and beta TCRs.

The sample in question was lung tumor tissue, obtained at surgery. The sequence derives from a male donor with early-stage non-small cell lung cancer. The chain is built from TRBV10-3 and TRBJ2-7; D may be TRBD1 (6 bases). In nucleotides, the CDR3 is TGTGCCACTGGGGGCATATACTACGAGCAGTACTTC. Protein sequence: CATGGIYYEQYF.